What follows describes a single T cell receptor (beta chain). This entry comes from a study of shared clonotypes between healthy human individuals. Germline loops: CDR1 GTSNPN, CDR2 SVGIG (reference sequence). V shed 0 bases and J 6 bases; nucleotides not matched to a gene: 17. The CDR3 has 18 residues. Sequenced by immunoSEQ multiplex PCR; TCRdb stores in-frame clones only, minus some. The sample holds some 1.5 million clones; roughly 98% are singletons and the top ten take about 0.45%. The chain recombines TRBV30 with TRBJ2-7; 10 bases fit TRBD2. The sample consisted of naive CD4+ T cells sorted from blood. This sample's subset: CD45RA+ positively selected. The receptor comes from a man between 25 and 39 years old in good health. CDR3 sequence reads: CAWSVFLVSGRKKFEQYF. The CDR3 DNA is TGTGCCTGGAGTGTATTCTTGGTTAGCGGGAGGAAAAAGTTCGAGCAGTACTTC.